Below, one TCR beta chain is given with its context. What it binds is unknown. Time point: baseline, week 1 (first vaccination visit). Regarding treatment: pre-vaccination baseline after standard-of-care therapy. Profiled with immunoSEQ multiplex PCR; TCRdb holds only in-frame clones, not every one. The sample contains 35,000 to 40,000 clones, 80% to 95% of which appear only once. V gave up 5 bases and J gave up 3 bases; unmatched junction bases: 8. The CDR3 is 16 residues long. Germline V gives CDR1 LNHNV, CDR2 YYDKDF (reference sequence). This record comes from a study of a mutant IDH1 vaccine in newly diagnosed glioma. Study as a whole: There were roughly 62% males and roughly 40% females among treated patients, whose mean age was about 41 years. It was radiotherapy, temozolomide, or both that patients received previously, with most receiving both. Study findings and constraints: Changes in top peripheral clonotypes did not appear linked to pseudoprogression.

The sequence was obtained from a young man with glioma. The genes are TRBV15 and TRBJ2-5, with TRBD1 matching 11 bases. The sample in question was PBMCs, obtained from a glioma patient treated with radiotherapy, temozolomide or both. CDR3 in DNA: TGTGCCACCAGCTTAGCTAGGGGACAGGGGGAAGAGACCCAGTACTTC. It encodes CATSLARGQGEETQYF.